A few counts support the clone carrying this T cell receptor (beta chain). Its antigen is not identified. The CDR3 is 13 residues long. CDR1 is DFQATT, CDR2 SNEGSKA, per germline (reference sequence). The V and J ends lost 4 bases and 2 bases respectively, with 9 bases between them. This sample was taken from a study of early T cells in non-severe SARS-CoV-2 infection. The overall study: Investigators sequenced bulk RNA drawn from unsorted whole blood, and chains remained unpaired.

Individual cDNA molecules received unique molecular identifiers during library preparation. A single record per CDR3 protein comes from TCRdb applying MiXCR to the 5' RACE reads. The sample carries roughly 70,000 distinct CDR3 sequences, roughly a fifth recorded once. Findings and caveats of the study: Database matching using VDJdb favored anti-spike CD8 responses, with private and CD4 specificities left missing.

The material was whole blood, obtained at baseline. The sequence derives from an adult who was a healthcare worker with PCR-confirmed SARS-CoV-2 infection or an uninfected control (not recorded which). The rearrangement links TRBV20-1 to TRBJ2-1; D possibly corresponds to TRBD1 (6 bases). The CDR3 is CSAIRGPYNEQFF. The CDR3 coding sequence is TGCAGTGCTATCAGGGGCCCCTACAATGAGCAGTTCTTC.